These T cell receptor beta chains were read from a single sample in a study of blood T cell repertoires in COVID-19. Here immunoSEQ multiplex PCR was the method, and the copy in TCRdb shows in-frame clones only, minus some. The sample comprises about 99,000 clones, about 89% of which are singletons, and 5.1% rests with the top ten. Sequencing used peripheral blood. The receptors shown here come from a human donor in a cohort sampled during active COVID-19. Both conserved end residues are part of each CDR3. A D gene is named only where the DNA matches it firmly. The size field is filled for only some rows; it gives once, few, many or a size class.

D gene: NA
J gene: TRBJ2-7
clone size: NA
V gene: TRBV15
CDR3 DNA: TGTGCCACCAGCAGAGATAGAATGGCAGGCTCCCTTGGGCAGTACTTC
CDR3 protein: CATSRDRMAGSLGQYF

D gene: TRBD1
J gene: TRBJ1-5
clone size: NA
V gene: TRBV28
CDR3 DNA: TGTGCCAGCAGCCCTGGACAGGGTGGGAATCAGCCCCAGCATTTT
CDR3 protein: CASSPGQGGNQPQHF

D gene: TRBD2
J gene: TRBJ2-2
clone size: once
V gene: TRBV19
CDR3 DNA: TGTGCCAGTAGTAGTCTAGCGGGAGTTCTAGGTACCGGGGAGCTGTTTTTT
CDR3 protein: CASSSLAGVLGTGELFF

D gene: NA
J gene: TRBJ1-1
clone size: NA
V gene: TRBV4-1
CDR3 DNA: TGCGCCAGCAGCCTATTCTTAGGACAGTTCTCTCTAGGGACTGAAGCTTTCTTT
CDR3 protein: CASSLFLGQFSLGTEAFF

D gene: NA
J gene: TRBJ2-3
clone size: NA
V gene: TRBV2
CDR3 DNA: TGTGCCAGCAGGGAGCTATCGGGAGTAGTGGATACGCAGTATTTT
CDR3 protein: CASRELSGVVDTQYF

D gene: NA
J gene: TRBJ1-1
clone size: NA
V gene: TRBV21-1
CDR3 DNA: TGTGCCAGCAGCGGACACGAAAGGACTCAGGGGACCAACACTGAAGCTTTCTTT
CDR3 protein: CASSGHERTQGTNTEAFF

D gene: TRBD2
J gene: TRBJ2-3
clone size: NA
V gene: TRBV9
CDR3 DNA: TGTGCCAGCAGCAACCTAGCGGGAATAACAGATACGCAGTATTTT
CDR3 protein: CASSNLAGITDTQYF

D gene: NA
J gene: TRBJ1-3
clone size: NA
V gene: TRBV6-6
CDR3 DNA: TGTGCCAGCAGTTACTACACGAGCGCGAGAGGAAACACCATATATTTT
CDR3 protein: CASSYYTSARGNTIYF

D gene: NA
J gene: TRBJ1-3
clone size: NA
V gene: TRBV7-2
CDR3 DNA: TGTGCCAGCAGCCTCCAACAGGGAGTTGGAAACACCATATATTTT
CDR3 protein: CASSLQQGVGNTIYF

D gene: TRBD1
J gene: TRBJ2-3
clone size: NA
V gene: TRBV28
CDR3 DNA: TGTGCCAGCAGCATACCCCGCCGGGACAGGGGAAAAGATACGCAGTATTTT
CDR3 protein: CASSIPRRDRGKDTQYF

D gene: NA
J gene: TRBJ2-5
clone size: NA
V gene: TRBV28
CDR3 DNA: TGTGCCAGCGGATCGCGGGCCCAATACCAAGAGACCCAGTACTTC
CDR3 protein: CASGSRAQYQETQYF

D gene: TRBD2
J gene: TRBJ2-1
clone size: once
V gene: TRBV11-3
CDR3 DNA: TGTGCCAGCAGCCGAAGGACTAGCGGCAATGAGCAGTTCTTC
CDR3 protein: CASSRRTSGNEQFF

D gene: TRBD1
J gene: TRBJ2-5
clone size: NA
V gene: TRBV27
CDR3 DNA: TGTGCCAGCAGTCGACAGGGGGGGGAGACCCAGTACTTC
CDR3 protein: CASSRQGGETQYF

D gene: NA
J gene: TRBJ1-1
clone size: NA
V gene: TRBV11-1
CDR3 DNA: TGTGCCAGCAGCTTAGCGCAGGGGCGGACTGAAGCTTTCTTT
CDR3 protein: CASSLAQGRTEAFF

D gene: TRBD1
J gene: TRBJ2-7
clone size: NA
V gene: TRBV4-3
CDR3 DNA: TGCGCCAGCAGCAGGGACAGGCAATACGAGCAGTACTTC
CDR3 protein: CASSRDRQYEQYF

D gene: TRBD2
J gene: TRBJ2-1
clone size: many
V gene: TRBV6-4
CDR3 DNA: TGTGCCAGCAGTGACTCTAGCGGGGGGGCCAATGAGCAGTTCTTC
CDR3 protein: CASSDSSGGANEQFF

D gene: TRBD2
J gene: TRBJ2-3
clone size: NA
V gene: TRBV12-3/TRBV12-4
CDR3 DNA: TGTGCCAGCAGGGGGACTAGTTCCTATACGCAGTATTTT
CDR3 protein: CASRGTSSYTQYF

D gene: NA
J gene: TRBJ1-5
clone size: NA
V gene: TRBV21-1
CDR3 DNA: TGTGCCAGCAGCGGACGGGACAGGGGAATGATGAGCAATCAGCCCCAGCATTTT
CDR3 protein: CASSGRDRGMMSNQPQHF

D gene: NA
J gene: TRBJ1-3
clone size: NA
V gene: TRBV12-3/TRBV12-4
CDR3 DNA: TGTGCCAGCAGACAGAGCTCTGGAAACACCATATATTTT
CDR3 protein: CASRQSSGNTIYF

D gene: NA
J gene: TRBJ2-7
clone size: NA
V gene: TRBV30
CDR3 DNA: TGTGCCTGGAGTCGACAGGCCAACGAGCAGTACTTC
CDR3 protein: CAWSRQANEQYF

D gene: TRBD1
J gene: TRBJ2-5
clone size: NA
V gene: TRBV6-5
CDR3 DNA: TGTGCCAGCAGGCACAGGGGGGAAGAGACCCAGTACTTC
CDR3 protein: CASRHRGEETQYF

D gene: NA
J gene: TRBJ1-1
clone size: NA
V gene: TRBV9
CDR3 DNA: TGTGCCAGCGAACGACAACCAATGAACACTGAAGCTTTCTTT
CDR3 protein: CASERQPMNTEAFF

D gene: NA
J gene: TRBJ2-2
clone size: NA
V gene: TRBV28
CDR3 DNA: TGTGCCAGCAGTTTATGGGCAGGGAACACCGGGGAGCTGTTTTTT
CDR3 protein: CASSLWAGNTGELFF

D gene: TRBD2
J gene: TRBJ2-1
clone size: NA
V gene: TRBV27
CDR3 DNA: TGTGCCAGCAGTTCCGGACTAGCGGGGGTTAATGAGCAGTTCTTC
CDR3 protein: CASSSGLAGVNEQFF

D gene: TRBD2
J gene: TRBJ2-3
clone size: NA
V gene: TRBV7-2
CDR3 DNA: TGTGCCAGCAGCCCCCAGTTAACGACTAGCGGGAGGGGCACAGATACGCAGTATTTT
CDR3 protein: CASSPQLTTSGRGTDTQYF

D gene: NA
J gene: TRBJ1-2
clone size: NA
V gene: TRBV3-1/TRBV3-2
CDR3 DNA: TGTGCCAGCAGCCGAGGCGTCAGGGAGGGCTATGGCTACACCTTC
CDR3 protein: CASSRGVREGYGYTF

D gene: NA
J gene: TRBJ2-3
clone size: once
V gene: TRBV3-1/TRBV3-2
CDR3 DNA: TGTGCCAGCAGCACCGGTAGCGCCCGCACAGATACGCAGTATTTT
CDR3 protein: CASSTGSARTDTQYF

D gene: TRBD1
J gene: TRBJ1-2
clone size: NA
V gene: TRBV2
CDR3 DNA: TGTGCCAGCAGCGCCGGGCGTACAGGGGACTATGGCTACACCTTC
CDR3 protein: CASSAGRTGDYGYTF

D gene: NA
J gene: TRBJ2-7
clone size: NA
V gene: TRBV7-9
CDR3 DNA: TGTGCCAGCAGCTTAGGAGGTCCGAGCTCCTACGAGCAGTACTTC
CDR3 protein: CASSLGGPSSYEQYF

D gene: NA
J gene: TRBJ1-1
clone size: NA
V gene: TRBV18
CDR3 DNA: TGTGCCAGCTCACCACGAGGGATGAACACTGAAGCTTTCTTT
CDR3 protein: CASSPRGMNTEAFF

D gene: NA
J gene: TRBJ2-7
clone size: NA
V gene: TRBV5-1
CDR3 DNA: TGCGCCAGCAGCTTGGGGAAGTTACAGGTCCCCTACGAGCAGTACTTC
CDR3 protein: CASSLGKLQVPYEQYF

D gene: TRBD1
J gene: TRBJ1-6
clone size: NA
V gene: TRBV9
CDR3 DNA: TGTGCCAGCAGCCCCGGGACAGGGGGCTCCTATAATTCACCCCTCCACTTT
CDR3 protein: CASSPGTGGSYNSPLHF

D gene: NA
J gene: TRBJ2-7
clone size: NA
V gene: TRBV7-3
CDR3 DNA: TGTGCCAGCAGCTTAACACGACAGTCTGAGAGGTTTTTC
CDR3 protein: CASSLTRQSERFF

D gene: TRBD1
J gene: TRBJ2-3
clone size: NA
V gene: TRBV6-6
CDR3 DNA: TGTGCCAGCAGCACAACACAGGGGTTGGCAGATACGCAGTATTTT
CDR3 protein: CASSTTQGLADTQYF

D gene: TRBD1
J gene: TRBJ1-5
clone size: NA
V gene: TRBV28
CDR3 DNA: TGTGCCAGCAGTCGATCCGGGACAGTTTTGGGGCTAAATCAGCCCCAGCATTTT
CDR3 protein: CASSRSGTVLGLNQPQHF